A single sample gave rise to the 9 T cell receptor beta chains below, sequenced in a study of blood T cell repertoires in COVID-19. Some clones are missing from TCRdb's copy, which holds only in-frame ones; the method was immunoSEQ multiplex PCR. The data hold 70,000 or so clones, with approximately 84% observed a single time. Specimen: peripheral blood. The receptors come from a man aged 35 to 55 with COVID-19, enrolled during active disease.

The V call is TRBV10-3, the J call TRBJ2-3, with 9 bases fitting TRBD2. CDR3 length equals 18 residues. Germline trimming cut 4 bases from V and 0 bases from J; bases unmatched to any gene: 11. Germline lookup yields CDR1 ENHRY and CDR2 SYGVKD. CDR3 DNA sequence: TGTGCCATCAGTGTGAAGGGAGTAGCGGGGGCAAGCACAGATACGCAGTATTTT. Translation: CAISVKGVAGASTDTQYF.

The CDR3 nucleotides read TGTGCCAGTAGTAGAGGCGGCGCGACAGACCGCCTGAACACTGAAGCTTTCTTT. It specifies CASSRGGATDRLNTEAFF. The chain carries TRBV19 and TRBJ1-1, with D maybe TRBD1 (5 bases). The germline V gene has CDR1 LNHDA and CDR2 SQIVND (reference sequence). Trimming shortened V by 4 bases and J by 0 bases, and 21 bases separated the two germline ends. The CDR3 length is 18 residues.

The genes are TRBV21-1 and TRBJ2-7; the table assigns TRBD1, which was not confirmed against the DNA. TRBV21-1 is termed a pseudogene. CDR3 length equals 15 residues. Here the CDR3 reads CASSKCGTGTYEQYF. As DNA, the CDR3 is TGTGCCAGCAGCAAATGTGGGACAGGGACCTACGAGCAGTACTTC.

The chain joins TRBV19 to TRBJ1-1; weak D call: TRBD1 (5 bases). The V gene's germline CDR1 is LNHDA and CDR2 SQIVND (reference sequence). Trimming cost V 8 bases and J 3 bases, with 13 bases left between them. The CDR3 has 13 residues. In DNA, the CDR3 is TGTGCCAGTGCTGAGACGGGGGACACTGAAGCTTTCTTT. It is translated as CASAETGDTEAFF.

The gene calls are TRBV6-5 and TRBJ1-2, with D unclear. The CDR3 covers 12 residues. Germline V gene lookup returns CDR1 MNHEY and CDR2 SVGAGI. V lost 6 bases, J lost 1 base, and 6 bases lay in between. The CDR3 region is CASSYLNYGYTF. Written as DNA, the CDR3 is TGTGCCAGCAGCTATCTTAACTATGGCTACACCTTC.

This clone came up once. The chain's CDR3 is CASSSTQGLETQYF. CDR3 DNA: TGTGCCAGCAGCTCGACTCAGGGATTGGAGACCCAGTACTTC. The chain links TRBV7-9 to TRBJ2-5; D might be TRBD1 (5 bases). Germline V gene data show CDR1 as SEHNR and CDR2 as FQNEAQ (reference sequence). Trimming left V 4 bases short and J 5 bases short, with 14 bases between. The CDR3 covers 14 residues.

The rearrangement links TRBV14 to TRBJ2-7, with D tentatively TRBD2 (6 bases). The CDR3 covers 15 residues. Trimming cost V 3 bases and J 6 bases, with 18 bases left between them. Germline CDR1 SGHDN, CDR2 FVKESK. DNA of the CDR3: TGTGCCAGCAGCCACGGTACCCTAGCGCGGACCGAGCAGTACTTC. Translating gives CASSHGTLARTEQYF. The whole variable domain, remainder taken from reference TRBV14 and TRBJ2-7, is EAGVTQFPSHSVIEKGQTVTLRCDPISGHDNLYWYRRVMGKEIKFLLHFVKESKQDESGMPNNRFLAERTGGTYSTLKVQPAELEDSGVYFCASSHGTLARTEQYFGPGTRLTVT.

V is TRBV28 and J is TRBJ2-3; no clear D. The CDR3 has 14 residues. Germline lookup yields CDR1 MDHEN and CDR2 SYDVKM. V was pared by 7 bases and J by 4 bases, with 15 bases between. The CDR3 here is CASKEASNADTQYF. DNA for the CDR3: TGTGCCAGCAAAGAGGCATCTAATGCAGATACGCAGTATTTT.

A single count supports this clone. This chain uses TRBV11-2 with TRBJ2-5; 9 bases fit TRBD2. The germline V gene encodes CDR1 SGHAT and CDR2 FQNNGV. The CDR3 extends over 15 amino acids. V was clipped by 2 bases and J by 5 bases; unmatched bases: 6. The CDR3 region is CASSLQRGAWETQYF. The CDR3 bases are TGTGCCAGCAGCTTACAGCGGGGGGCCTGGGAGACCCAGTACTTC.